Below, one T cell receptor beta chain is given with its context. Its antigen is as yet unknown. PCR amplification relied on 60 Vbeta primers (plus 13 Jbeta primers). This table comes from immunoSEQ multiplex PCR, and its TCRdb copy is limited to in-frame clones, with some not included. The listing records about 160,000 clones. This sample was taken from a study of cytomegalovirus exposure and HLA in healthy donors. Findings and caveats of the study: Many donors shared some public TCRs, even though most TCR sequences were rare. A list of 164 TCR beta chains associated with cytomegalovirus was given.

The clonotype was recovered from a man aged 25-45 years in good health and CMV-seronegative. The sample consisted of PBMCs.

The CDR3 DNA is TGTGCCAGCAGTGTCGGACAGGGGGGATCCTACAATGAGCAGTTCTTC. Its protein is CASSVGQGGSYNEQFF. The J gene is TRBJ2-1, the V gene TRBV6-1; TRBD1 matches 10 bases. J lost 1 base, V lost 4 bases, and 4 bases had no gene match. The germline gives CDR1 MNHNS, CDR2 SASEGT. The CDR3 is 16 residues long.